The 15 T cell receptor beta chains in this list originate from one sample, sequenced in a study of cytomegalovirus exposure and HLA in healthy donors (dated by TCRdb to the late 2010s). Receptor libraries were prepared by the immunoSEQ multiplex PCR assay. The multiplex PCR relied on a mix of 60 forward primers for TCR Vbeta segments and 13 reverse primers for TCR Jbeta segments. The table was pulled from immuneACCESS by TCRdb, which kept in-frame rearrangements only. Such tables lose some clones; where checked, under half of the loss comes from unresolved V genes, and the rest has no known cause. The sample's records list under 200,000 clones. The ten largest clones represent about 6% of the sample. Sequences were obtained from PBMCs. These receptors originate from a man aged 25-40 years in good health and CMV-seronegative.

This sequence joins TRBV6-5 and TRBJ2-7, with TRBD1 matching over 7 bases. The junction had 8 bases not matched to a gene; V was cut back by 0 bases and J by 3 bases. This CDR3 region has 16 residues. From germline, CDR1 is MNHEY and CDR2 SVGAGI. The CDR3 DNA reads TGTGCCAGCAGTTACTCGGTTTTCGCAGGGGGCTACGAGCAGTACTTC. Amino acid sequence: CASSYSVFAGGYEQYF.

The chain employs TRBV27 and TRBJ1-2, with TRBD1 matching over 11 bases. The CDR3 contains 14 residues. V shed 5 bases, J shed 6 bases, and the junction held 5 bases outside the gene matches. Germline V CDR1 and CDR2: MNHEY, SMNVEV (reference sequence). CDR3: CASSRTGGLDGYTF. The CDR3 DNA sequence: TGTGCCAGCAGTCGGACAGGGGGCCTGGATGGCTACACCTTC.

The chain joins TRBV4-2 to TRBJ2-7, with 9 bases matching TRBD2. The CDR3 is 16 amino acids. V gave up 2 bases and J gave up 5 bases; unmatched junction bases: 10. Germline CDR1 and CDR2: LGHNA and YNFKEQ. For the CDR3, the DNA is TGTGCCAGCAGCCAACCCTCCGGCGGGAGGGCCGACGAGCAGTACTTC. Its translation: CASSQPSGGRADEQYF.

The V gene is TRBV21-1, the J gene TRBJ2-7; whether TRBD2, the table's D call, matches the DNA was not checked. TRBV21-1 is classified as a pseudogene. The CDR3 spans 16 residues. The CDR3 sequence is CASSKGGLAGSYEQYF. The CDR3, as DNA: TGTGCCAGCAGCAAAGGCGGACTAGCGGGGTCCTACGAGCAGTACTTC.

The CDR3 DNA is TGTGCCAGCAGCCCAGGGACACGGGACTACGAGCAGTACTTC. Its translation is CASSPGTRDYEQYF. The chain uses TRBV7-2 and TRBJ2-7; D is possibly TRBD1 (6 bases). The V end was cut by 5 bases, the J end by 3 bases, with 14 bases between. CDR3 length: 14 amino acids. Germline-derived CDR1 and CDR2 are SGHTA and FQGNSA.

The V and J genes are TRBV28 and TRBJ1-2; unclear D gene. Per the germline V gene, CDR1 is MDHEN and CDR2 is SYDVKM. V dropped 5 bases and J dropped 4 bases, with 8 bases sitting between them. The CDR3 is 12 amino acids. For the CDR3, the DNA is TGTGCCAGCAGTCCCCGGGGCTATGGCTACACCTTC. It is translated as CASSPRGYGYTF.

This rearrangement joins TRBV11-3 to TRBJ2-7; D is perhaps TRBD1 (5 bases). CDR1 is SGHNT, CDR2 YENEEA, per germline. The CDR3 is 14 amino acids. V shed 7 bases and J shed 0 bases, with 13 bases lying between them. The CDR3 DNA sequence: TGTGCCAGCACCTGGACACATAGCTCCTACGAGCAGTACTTC. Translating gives CASTWTHSSYEQYF.

CDR3 in DNA: TGTGCCAGCAGCGGTCCGACAGGTTCTGAAGCTTTCTTT. This translates into CASSGPTGSEAFF. This chain connects TRBV9 to TRBJ1-1; TRBD1 might be the D (6 bases). The CDR3 is 13 residues long. The germline V gene encodes CDR1 SGDLS and CDR2 YYNGEE. Trimming took off 3 bases at V and 6 bases at J, with 12 bases between the two ends.

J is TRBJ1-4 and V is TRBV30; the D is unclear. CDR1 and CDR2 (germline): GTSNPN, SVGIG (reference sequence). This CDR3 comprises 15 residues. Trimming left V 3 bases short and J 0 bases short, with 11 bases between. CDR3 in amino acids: CAWRPGVSTNEKLFF. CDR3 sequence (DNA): TGTGCCTGGAGACCAGGCGTTTCAACTAATGAAAAACTGTTTTTT.

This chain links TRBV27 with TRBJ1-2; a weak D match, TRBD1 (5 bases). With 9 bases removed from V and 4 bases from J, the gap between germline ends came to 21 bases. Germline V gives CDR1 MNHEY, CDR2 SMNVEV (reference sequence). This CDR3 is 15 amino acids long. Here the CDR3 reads CASLPTGGWGYGYTF. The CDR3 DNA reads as TGTGCCAGTTTACCCACGGGGGGATGGGGCTATGGCTACACCTTC.

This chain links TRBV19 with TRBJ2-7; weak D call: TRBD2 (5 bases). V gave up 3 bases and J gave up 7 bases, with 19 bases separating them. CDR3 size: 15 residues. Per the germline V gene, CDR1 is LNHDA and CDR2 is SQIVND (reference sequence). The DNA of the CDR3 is TGTGCCAGTAGTATGCTGACCCCCACCTCGGGGGAGCAGTACTTC. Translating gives CASSMLTPTSGEQYF.

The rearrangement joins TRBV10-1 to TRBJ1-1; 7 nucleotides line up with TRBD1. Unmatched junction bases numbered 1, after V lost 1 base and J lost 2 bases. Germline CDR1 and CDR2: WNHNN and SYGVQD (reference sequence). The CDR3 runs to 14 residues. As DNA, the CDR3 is TGCGCCAGCAGTGAGTACAGGGGTAACACTGAAGCTTTCTTT. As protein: CASSEYRGNTEAFF.

This CDR3 is CASSGRGTSVAGELFF. The DNA for the CDR3 is TGTGCCAGCAGTGGACGTGGGACTAGCGTCGCCGGGGAGCTGTTTTTT. The chain uses TRBV2 and TRBJ2-2, with TRBD2 identical over 10 bases. Trimming took 4 bases from V and 6 from J; bases not matched to a gene: 8. CDR3 length: 16 amino acids. Per the germline V gene, CDR1 is SNHLY and CDR2 is FYNNEI. The full variable domain, with the rest looked up from reference TRBV2 and TRBJ2-2, is EPEVTQTPSHQVTQMGQEVILRCVPISNHLYFYWYRQILGQKVEFLVSFYNNEISEKSEIFDDQFSVERPDGSNFTLKIRSTKLEDSAMYFCASSGRGTSVAGELFFGEGSRLTVL.

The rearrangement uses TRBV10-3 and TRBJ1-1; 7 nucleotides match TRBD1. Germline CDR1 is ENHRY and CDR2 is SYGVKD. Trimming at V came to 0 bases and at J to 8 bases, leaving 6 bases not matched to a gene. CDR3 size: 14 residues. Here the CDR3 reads CAISESRGVREAFF. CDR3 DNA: TGTGCCATCAGTGAGTCCAGGGGGGTGAGAGAAGCTTTCTTT.

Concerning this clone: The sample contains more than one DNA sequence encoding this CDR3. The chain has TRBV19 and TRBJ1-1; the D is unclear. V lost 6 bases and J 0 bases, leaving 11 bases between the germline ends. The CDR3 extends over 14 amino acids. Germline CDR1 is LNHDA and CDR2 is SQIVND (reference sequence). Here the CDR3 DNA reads TGTGCCAGTAGCCTGACCGGGATGAACACTGAAGCTTTCTTT. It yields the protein CASSLTGMNTEAFF.